This T cell receptor beta chain was found in a study of blood T cell repertoires in COVID-19. Overall study context: Spain, Italy and the United States supplied samples that represented acute and convalescent COVID-19. PBMCs, B-cell-depleted T cells, or T cells provided the cDNA or gDNA that made up the material.

Original analysis: For nucleated cells, counts were estimated from reference gene primer amplification. Clones were sequenced by immunoSEQ multiplex PCR, and TCRdb holds only the in-frame ones, with some missing. V and J calls and clone size are those listed in that table; D and trimming were worked out from the DNA. The sample carries 300,000 to 400,000 clones, around 87% recorded once. Patients from Seattle were sampled longitudinally, starting during active infection. The CDR3 contains 13 residues. CDR1 MNHEY and CDR2 SVGAGI come from the germline V gene. Trimming shortened V by 6 bases and J by 6 bases, and 15 bases separated the two germline ends.

This clonotype was obtained from a woman aged 45-60 years with COVID-19, enrolled during active disease. The chain joins TRBV6-5 to TRBJ2-7; a weak D match, TRBD1 (6 bases). The sample was peripheral blood. CDR3 in amino acids: CASSPGFRGEQYF. CDR3 coding DNA: TGTGCCAGCAGCCCGGGGTTCAGGGGCGAGCAGTACTTC.